This T cell receptor (beta chain) was documented in a study of shared clonotypes between healthy human individuals. A word on this clone: The antigen is not known.

General study results and limits: A limitation of the genetic and exposure-history diversity represented arose from few donors.

Produced via immunoSEQ multiplex PCR; TCRdb's table is partial and in-frame only. The sample records fewer than 1.6 million clones, approximately 98.5% being singletons. The CDR3 covers 14 residues. CDR1 and CDR2 (germline): MNHEY, SMNVEV (reference sequence). The trim removed 3 bases at V and 6 bases at J, leaving 7 bases unmatched. Splitting of CD4+ cells produced CD45RA+ naive and CD45RA-negative memory subsets. This receptor was obtained from a man in his thirties or forties in good health. The rearrangement uses TRBV27 and TRBJ2-7, with 8 bases matching TRBD1. The sequenced sample was naive CD4+ T cells sorted from blood. Subset noted: CD45RA+ positively selected. The CDR3 bases are TGTGCCAGCAGTTTTGGGGACAGGCATCGCGAGCAGTACTTC. This sequence encodes CASSFGDRHREQYF.